The 29 T cell receptor beta chains given below trace back to one sample, sequenced in a study of blood T cell repertoires in COVID-19. Clones were read by immunoSEQ multiplex PCR, and TCRdb kept only the in-frame ones, dropping some. This sample has roughly 300,000 clones; 75% to 95% occur once, and the top ten carry about 1.1%. The material sequenced was PBMCs or T cells enriched from blood (not recorded which). The receptors were gathered from a woman in her 30s who had recovered from COVID-19.

This clone was seen more than once but under ten times. The chain combines TRBV20-1 with TRBJ2-7; 13 positions agree with TRBD2. Germline CDR1 is DFQATT and CDR2 is SNEGSKA (reference sequence). This CDR3 region has 17 residues. The ends lost 3 bases at V and 5 bases at J; junction bases unmatched: 13. Here the CDR3 reads CSASGLAGAPVLNEQYF. The CDR3 DNA sequence: TGCAGTGCTAGTGGACTAGCGGGGGCCCCTGTCTTAAACGAGCAGTACTTC.

The V gene is TRBV7-8, the J gene TRBJ1-1; D is uncertain. Trimming removed 2 bases from V and 1 base from J, with 11 bases in between. The CDR3 loop spans 15 amino acids. Germline CDR1 SGHVS, CDR2 FQNEAQ. The CDR3 sequence is CASSLPPGQNTEAFF. In nucleotides, the CDR3 is TGTGCCAGCAGCTTACCGCCAGGCCAGAACACTGAAGCTTTCTTT. The full variable domain, its missing parts supplied by reference TRBV7-8 and TRBJ1-1, is GAGVSQSPRYKVAKRGQDVALRCDPISGHVSLFWYQQALGQGPEFLTYFQNEAQLDKSGLPSDRFFAERPEGSVSTLKIQRTQQEDSAVYLCASSLPPGQNTEAFFGQGTRLTVV.

The rearrangement joins TRBV9 to TRBJ1-4; tentatively, D is TRBD1 (5 bases). This CDR3 spans 16 amino acids. Germline V CDR1 and CDR2: SGDLS, YYNGEE. Trimming pared 4 bases from V and 1 base from J, leaving 14 bases between. The DNA for the CDR3 is TGTGCCAGCAGCCCCCATGAAGGGGTAACTAATGAAAAACTGTTTTTT. Protein product: CASSPHEGVTNEKLFF. The full variable domain, completed using reference TRBV9 and TRBJ1-4, is DSGVTQTPKHLITATGQRVTLRCSPRSGDLSVYWYQQSLDQGLQFLIQYYNGEERAKGNILERFSAQQFPDLHSELNLSSLELGDSALYFCASSPHEGVTNEKLFFGSGTQLSVL.

The chain recombines TRBV6-5 with TRBJ1-4, with 9 positions matching TRBD1. The CDR3 covers 14 residues. CDR1 MNHEY and CDR2 SVGAGI come from the germline V gene. Trimming cost V 6 bases and J 5 bases; bases outside gene matches: 4. The CDR3 DNA follows: TGTGCCAGCAGGAACGGACAGGGGAATGAAAAACTGTTTTTT. It is translated as CASRNGQGNEKLFF.

As regards this clone: One end of the junction does not line up with germline, which may come from a read error. The V call is TRBV7-7, the J call TRBJ2-2; 8 bases agree with TRBD2. Germline V gives CDR1 SSHAT, CDR2 FNYEAQ (reference sequence). The CDR3 is made up of 15 amino acids. CDR3 DNA: TGTGCTAGCAGCCCGCGGGAGGCGAACACCGGGGAGCTGTTTTTT. Translated, it gives CASSPREANTGELFF.

The gene calls are TRBV19 and TRBJ1-5, with a tentative D call TRBD1 (6 bases). V was trimmed by 2 bases and J by 5 bases, leaving 10 bases between them. Germline V CDR1 and CDR2: LNHDA, SQIVND (reference sequence). The CDR3 extends over 14 amino acids. The CDR3 coding sequence is TGTGCCAGTAGTATAAGGTCAGGGGATCAGCCCCAGCATTTT. This codes for CASSIRSGDQPQHF.

The chain couples TRBV10-3 to TRBJ1-4, with D maybe TRBD1 (6 bases). The germline V and J ends were trimmed by 6 bases and 5 bases, with 13 bases remaining between them. From germline, CDR1 is ENHRY and CDR2 SYGVKD. This CDR3 is built from 14 residues. CDR3: CAISPGTRNEKLFF. In nucleotides, the CDR3 is TGTGCCATCAGCCCCGGGACAAGAAATGAAAAACTGTTTTTT.

This chain uses TRBV5-4 with TRBJ2-1, with a possible D match to TRBD2 (6 bases). The CDR3 sequence is 13 residues long. Germline CDR1 and CDR2: SGHNT and YYREEE (reference sequence). The V end was cut by 4 bases, the J end by 5 bases, with 10 bases between. The CDR3 reads CASSTPSDNEQFF. The CDR3 coding sequence is TGTGCCAGCAGCACCCCTAGCGACAATGAGCAGTTCTTC. The full variable domain, in which reference TRBV5-4 and TRBJ2-1 provide the parts outside the CDR3, is ETGVTQSPTHLIKTRGQQVTLRCSSQSGHNTVSWYQQALGQGPQFIFQYYREEENGRGNFPPRFSGLQFPNYSSELNVNALELDDSALYLCASSTPSDNEQFFGPGTRLTVL.

V usage is TRBV2 and J usage is TRBJ1-4; TRBD1 might be the D (6 bases). The CDR3 runs to 15 residues. Per the germline V gene, CDR1 is SNHLY and CDR2 is FYNNEI. Deletions cut 6 bases from V and 2 bases from J, with 13 bases between. CDR3 DNA sequence: TGTGCCAGCAGGCCTCAGGGGTACACTAATGAAAAACTGTTTTTT. Translating gives CASRPQGYTNEKLFF.

The J gene is TRBJ2-3, the V gene TRBV28, with 11 positions matching TRBD2. CDR1 and CDR2 (germline): MDHEN, SYDVKM. The length of the CDR3 is 16 residues. Germline trimming cut 5 bases from V and 6 bases from J; bases unmatched to any gene: 10. CDR3 residues: CASSPSGRITGDTQYF. The DNA of the CDR3 is TGTGCCAGCAGTCCTAGCGGGAGGATCACAGGGGATACGCAGTATTTT.

The rearrangement joins TRBV7-2 to TRBJ2-3; 7 bases match TRBD2. Germline CDR1 is SGHTA and CDR2 is FQGNSA. The CDR3 is 15 amino acids. The trim removed 2 bases at V and 4 bases at J, leaving 6 bases unmatched. CDR3 sequence: CASSLRGRAADTQYF. CDR3 bases: TGTGCCAGCAGCTTAAGAGGGAGGGCCGCAGATACGCAGTATTTT.

The J gene is TRBJ1-6, the V gene TRBV30, with D perhaps matching TRBD1 (5 bases). V lost 2 bases to trimming and J lost 4 bases, with 15 bases between them. This CDR3 has 16 amino acids. Germline lookup yields CDR1 GTSNPN and CDR2 SVGIG (reference sequence). The CDR3 nucleotides read TGTGCCTGGAGTTTAGCTGGGGGGACTTATAATTCACCCCTCCACTTT. It yields the protein CAWSLAGGTYNSPLHF.

CDR3 protein: CASRQTTNSPLHF. The CDR3 coding sequence is TGTGCCAGCCGACAGACCACCAATTCACCCCTCCACTTT. The chain has TRBV6-5 and TRBJ1-6; TRBD1 might be the D (5 bases). The CDR3 spans 13 residues. V lost 8 bases to trimming and J lost 7 bases, with 12 bases between them. Germline V gene data show CDR1 as MNHEY and CDR2 as SVGAGI.

This clone was counted a single time. V gene TRBV4-1 combines with J gene TRBJ2-3; TRBD2 matches at 7 bases. With 1 base clipped from V and 3 bases from J, the junction kept 1 base outside the gene matches. The CDR3 runs 14 residues. In germline, CDR1 is MGHRA, CDR2 YSYEKL. CDR3 in DNA: TGCGCCAGCAGCCAAGGGGGAGGGACAGATACGCAGTATTTT. Its translation: CASSQGGGTDTQYF.

This clone has only one observation. An end of the junction differs from the germline gene, which may be a read error. The same CDR3 can be traced to other DNA sequences in this sample. The chain combines TRBV20-1 with TRBJ1-2; D is undetermined. CDR1 and CDR2 (germline): DFQATT, SNEGSKA (reference sequence). This CDR3 is built from 10 residues. This CDR3 is CSAEGYGYTF. The CDR3 region has the DNA TGCAGTGCGGAGGGCTATGGCTACACCTTT.

This clone showed up just once. The rearrangement uses TRBV4-1 and TRBJ2-5; 8 positions agree with TRBD2. This CDR3 is built from 16 residues. With V trimmed by 1 base and J by 1 base, 5 bases remained unmatched. The germline CDR1 and CDR2 sequences are MGHRA and YSYEKL. The CDR3 loop is CASSQVSGNRQETQYF. CDR3 nucleotides: TGCGCCAGCAGCCAAGTTAGCGGGAACCGCCAAGAGACCCAGTACTTC.

The chain joins TRBV6-5 to TRBJ2-7, with D possibly matching TRBD1 (6 bases). Germline V gene lookup returns CDR1 MNHEY and CDR2 SVGAGI. Trimming left V 6 bases short and J 3 bases short, with 12 bases between. CDR3 length: 13 amino acids. CDR3 sequence: CASRDSGFYEQYF. As DNA, the CDR3 is TGTGCCAGCAGGGACAGTGGATTCTACGAGCAGTACTTC.

This clone was picked up a small number of times. CDR3 protein: CASSQTVEPNYGYTF. The DNA for the CDR3 is TGCGCCAGCAGCCAAACCGTGGAGCCCAACTATGGCTACACCTTC. This chain connects TRBV4-3 to TRBJ1-2; D is uncertain. Germline CDR1 is LGHNA and CDR2 is YSLEER. This CDR3 spans 15 amino acids. Trimming removed 2 bases from V and 2 bases from J, with 12 bases in between.

The chain has TRBV11-1 and TRBJ2-1, with D perhaps TRBD2 (6 bases). Germline CDR1 reads SGHAT; CDR2 reads FQDESV (reference sequence). This CDR3 contains 15 residues. V lost 1 base, J lost 1 base, and 8 bases lay in between. CDR3 protein: CASSLEAGSYNEQFF. The CDR3 DNA sequence: TGTGCCAGCAGCTTAGAGGCGGGATCCTACAATGAGCAGTTCTTC.

The rearrangement links TRBV5-1 to TRBJ1-2, with TRBD1 identical over 11 bases. The CDR3 totals 15 residues. Germline loops: CDR1 SGHRS, CDR2 YFSETQ. V lost 3 bases and J lost 4; bases outside the gene matches: 5. This CDR3 is CASSYGQGAGYGYTF. For the CDR3, the DNA is TGCGCCAGCAGCTACGGACAGGGGGCAGGCTATGGCTACACCTTC. The entire variable domain, with the rest obtained from reference TRBV5-1 and TRBJ1-2, is as follows: KAGVTQTPRYLIKTRGQQVTLSCSPISGHRSVSWYQQTPGQGLQFLFEYFSETQRNKGNFPGRFSGRQFSNSRSEMNVSTLELGDSALYLCASSYGQGAGYGYTFGSGTRLTVV.

The chain joins TRBV19 to TRBJ2-7, with D possibly TRBD1 on 5 matching bases. Germline values: CDR1 LNHDA, CDR2 SQIVND (reference sequence). The CDR3 is 13 amino acids. The V end was cut by 0 bases, the J end by 2 bases, with 5 bases between. CDR3 DNA: TGTGCCAGTAGTATAGAGGACACCTACGAGCAGTACTTC. This sequence encodes CASSIEDTYEQYF.

V and J are TRBV19 and TRBJ2-1; the match to TRBD1 covers 10 bases. With 5 bases clipped from V and 8 bases from J, the junction kept 6 bases outside the gene matches. Germline CDR1 is LNHDA and CDR2 is SQIVND (reference sequence). There are 14 residues in the CDR3. CDR3 in amino acids: CASSDRQGAYEQFF. Here the CDR3 DNA reads TGTGCCAGTAGTGACCGACAGGGGGCATATGAGCAGTTCTTC.

Concerning this clone itself: Mismatch with germline at one junction end may stem from a read error. The chain joins TRBV14 to TRBJ2-7; TRBD2 is a possible D gene (5 bases). Germline V gene lookup returns CDR1 SGHDN and CDR2 FVKESK. The CDR3 extends over 17 amino acids. This CDR3 reads CASSQDGSVNSIYQQYF. As DNA, the CDR3 is TGTGCCAGCAGCCAAGATGGGAGCGTGAACTCCATCTACCAGCAGTACTTC.

This rearrangement joins TRBV5-4 to TRBJ2-7, with TRBD2 matching over 10 bases. Germline trimming cut 6 bases from V and 5 bases from J; bases unmatched to any gene: 8. The CDR3 sequence is 14 residues long. Germline CDR1 reads SGHNT; CDR2 reads YYREEE (reference sequence). DNA for the CDR3: TGTGCCAGCACTCAGCGGGAGGGCCGCCACGAGCAGTACTTC. Residues: CASTQREGRHEQYF.

The V and J genes are TRBV10-3 and TRBJ2-7, with 11 bases identical to TRBD2. The CDR3 loop spans 16 amino acids. V lost 4 bases, J lost 3 bases, and 8 bases stayed unmatched. Germline assignment: CDR1 ENHRY and CDR2 SYGVKD. This CDR3 is CAISVHSGTSGYEQYF. CDR3 in DNA: TGTGCCATCAGTGTCCACTCCGGGACTAGCGGCTACGAGCAGTACTTC.

The chain carries TRBV6-5 and TRBJ1-5, with a possible D match to TRBD1 (5 bases). V was trimmed by 10 bases and J by 0 bases, leaving 13 bases between them. CDR1 MNHEY and CDR2 SVGAGI come from the germline V gene. CDR3 length equals 14 residues. The CDR3 is CATGGLYSNQPQHF. Written as DNA, the CDR3 is TGTGCCACCGGGGGTCTGTATAGCAATCAGCCCCAGCATTTT.

The chain links TRBV10-3 to TRBJ2-2; 10 bases map to TRBD2. V was pared by 4 bases and J by 1 base, with 15 bases of the junction left unmatched. CDR1 ENHRY and CDR2 SYGVKD come from the germline V gene. The CDR3 is 20 residues long. The CDR3 nucleotides read TGTGCCATCAGTGGGTGGCTAGCGGGAGCCCGCAGTAAGAACACCGGGGAGCTGTTTTTT. This encodes CAISGWLAGARSKNTGELFF.

V gene TRBV27 combines with J gene TRBJ1-5, with 10 positions matching TRBD1. J lost 3 bases, V lost 6 bases, and 5 bases had no gene match. The CDR3 length is 15 residues. Per germline, CDR1 MNHEY and CDR2 SMNVEV (reference sequence). CDR3 amino acids: CASSRGTGVNQPQHF. In nucleotides, the CDR3 is TGTGCCAGCAGCCGGGGGACAGGGGTCAATCAGCCCCAGCATTTT.

The V call is TRBV7-2, the J call TRBJ2-7; the D gene is possibly TRBD1 (7 bases). The CDR3 contains 15 residues. Germline V gene sequence: CDR1 SGHTA, CDR2 FQGNSA. The V end was cut by 5 bases, the J end by 2 bases, with 16 bases between. Here the CDR3 DNA reads TGTGCCAGCAGCCGTGGGGGGACAGAGGCCTACGAGCAGTACTTC. It specifies CASSRGGTEAYEQYF.